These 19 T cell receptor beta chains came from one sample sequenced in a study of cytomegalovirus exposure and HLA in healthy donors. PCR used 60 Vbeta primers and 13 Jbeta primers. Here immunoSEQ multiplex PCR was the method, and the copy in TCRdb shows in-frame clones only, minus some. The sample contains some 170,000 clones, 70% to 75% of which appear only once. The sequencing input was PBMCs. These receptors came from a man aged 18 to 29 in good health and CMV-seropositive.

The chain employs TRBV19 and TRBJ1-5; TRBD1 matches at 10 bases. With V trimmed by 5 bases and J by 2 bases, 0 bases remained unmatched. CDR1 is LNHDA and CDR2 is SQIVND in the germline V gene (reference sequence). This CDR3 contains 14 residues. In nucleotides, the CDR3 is TGTGCCAGTAGTGGGACAGGGGGCAATCAGCCCCAGCATTTT. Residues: CASSGTGGNQPQHF.

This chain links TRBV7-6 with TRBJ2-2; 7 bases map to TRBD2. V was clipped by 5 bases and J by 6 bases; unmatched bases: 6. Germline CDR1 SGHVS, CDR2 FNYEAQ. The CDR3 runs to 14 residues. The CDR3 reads CASSQLGGAGELFF. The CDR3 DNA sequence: TGTGCCAGCAGCCAGCTGGGGGGGGCCGGGGAGCTGTTTTTT.

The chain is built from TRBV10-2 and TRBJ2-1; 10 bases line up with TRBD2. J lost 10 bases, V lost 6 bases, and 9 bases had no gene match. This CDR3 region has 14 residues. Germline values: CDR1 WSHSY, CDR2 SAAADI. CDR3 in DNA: TGCGCCAGCAGGGGGCTAGCGGGAGACGGGGAGCAGTTCTTC. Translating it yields CASRGLAGDGEQFF.

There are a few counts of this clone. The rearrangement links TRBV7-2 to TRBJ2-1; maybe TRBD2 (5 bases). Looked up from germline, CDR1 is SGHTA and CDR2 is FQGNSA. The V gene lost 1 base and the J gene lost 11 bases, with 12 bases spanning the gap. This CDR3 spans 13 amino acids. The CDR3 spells CASSLGTAEKQFF. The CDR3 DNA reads TGTGCCAGCAGCTTAGGAACAGCGGAAAAGCAGTTCTTC.

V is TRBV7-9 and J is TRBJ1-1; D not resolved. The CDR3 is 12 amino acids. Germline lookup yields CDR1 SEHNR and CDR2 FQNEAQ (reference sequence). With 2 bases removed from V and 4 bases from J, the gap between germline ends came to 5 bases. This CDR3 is CASSLFSTEAFF. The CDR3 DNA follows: TGTGCCAGCAGCTTATTCAGCACTGAAGCTTTCTTT.

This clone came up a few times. Here the CDR3 reads CATSALWTGVAGNTIYF. CDR3 DNA: TGTGCCACCAGCGCTTTATGGACAGGGGTCGCTGGAAACACCATATATTTT. The chain combines TRBV15 with TRBJ1-3, with TRBD1 matching over 9 bases. V was pared by 5 bases and J by 2 bases, with 10 bases of the junction left unmatched. This CDR3 region has 17 residues. CDR1 and CDR2 from the germline V gene are LNHNV and YYDKDF (reference sequence).

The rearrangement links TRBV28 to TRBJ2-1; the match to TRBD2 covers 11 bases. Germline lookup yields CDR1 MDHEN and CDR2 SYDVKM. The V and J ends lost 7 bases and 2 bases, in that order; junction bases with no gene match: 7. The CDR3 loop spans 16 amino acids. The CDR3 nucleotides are TGTGCCAGCACCTTTAGCGGGGGGGTCACCTACAATGAGCAGTTCTTC. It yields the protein CASTFSGGVTYNEQFF.

CDR3 in amino acids: CASSQEWGGTEAFF. The CDR3 nucleotides are TGCGCCAGCAGCCAAGAGTGGGGGGGCACTGAAGCTTTCTTT. This chain links TRBV4-1 with TRBJ1-1, with a weak D call TRBD1 (5 bases). The V end was cut by 0 bases, the J end by 4 bases, with 9 bases between. This CDR3 comprises 14 residues. Germline V gives CDR1 MGHRA, CDR2 YSYEKL.

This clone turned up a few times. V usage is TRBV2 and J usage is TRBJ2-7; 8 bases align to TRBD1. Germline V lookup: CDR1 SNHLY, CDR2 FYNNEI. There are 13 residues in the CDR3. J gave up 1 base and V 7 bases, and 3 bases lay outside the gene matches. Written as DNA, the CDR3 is TGTGCCAGCATTGACAGGGGTTCCTACGAGCAGTACGTC. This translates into CASIDRGSYEQYV.

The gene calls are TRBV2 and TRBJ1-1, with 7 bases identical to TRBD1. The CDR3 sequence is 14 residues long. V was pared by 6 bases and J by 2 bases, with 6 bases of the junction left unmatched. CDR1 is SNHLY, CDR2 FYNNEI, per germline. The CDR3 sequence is CASRPDRINTEAFF. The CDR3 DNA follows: TGTGCCAGCAGACCGGACAGGATAAACACTGAAGCTTTCTTT.

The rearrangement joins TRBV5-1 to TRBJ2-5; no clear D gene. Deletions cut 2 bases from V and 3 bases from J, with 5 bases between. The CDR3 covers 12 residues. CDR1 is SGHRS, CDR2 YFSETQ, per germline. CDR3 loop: CASSFGEETQYF. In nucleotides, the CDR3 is TGCGCCAGCAGCTTCGGTGAAGAGACCCAGTACTTC.

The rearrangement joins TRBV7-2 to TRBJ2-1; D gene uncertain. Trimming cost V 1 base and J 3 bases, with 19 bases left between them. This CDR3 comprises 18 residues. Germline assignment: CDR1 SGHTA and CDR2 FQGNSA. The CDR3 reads CASSLVSPSNPLYNEQFF. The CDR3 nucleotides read TGTGCCAGCAGCTTAGTTTCTCCGTCTAATCCCCTCTACAATGAGCAGTTCTTC. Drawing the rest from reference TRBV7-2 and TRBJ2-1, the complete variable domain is GAGVSQSPSNKVTEKGKDVELRCDPISGHTALYWYRQSLGQGLEFLIYFQGNSAPDKSGLPSDRFSAERTGGSVSTLTIQRTQQEDSAVYLCASSLVSPSNPLYNEQFFGPGTRLTVL.

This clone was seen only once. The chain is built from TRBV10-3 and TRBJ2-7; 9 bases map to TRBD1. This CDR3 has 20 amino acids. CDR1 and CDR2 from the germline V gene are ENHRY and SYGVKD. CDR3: CTISDVVYRGHGVGSYEQYV. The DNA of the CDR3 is TGTACCATCAGTGATGTCGTCTACAGGGGGCACGGGGTAGGTTCCTACGAGCAGTACGTC.

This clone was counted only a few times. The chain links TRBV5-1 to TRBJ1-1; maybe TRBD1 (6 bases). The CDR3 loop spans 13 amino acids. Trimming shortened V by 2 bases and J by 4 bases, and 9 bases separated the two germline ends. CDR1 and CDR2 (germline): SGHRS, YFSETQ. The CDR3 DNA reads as TGCGCCAGCAGCTTCGGACAGCCCACTGAAGCTTTCTTT. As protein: CASSFGQPTEAFF.

The CDR3 DNA reads TGTGCCAGCAGTGAACCCCTTGCCGCTAGCGGCCACAATGAGCAGTTCTTC. Its protein is CASSEPLAASGHNEQFF. V and J are TRBV25-1 and TRBJ2-1; 7 bases are a match to TRBD2. CDR1 MGHDK and CDR2 SYGVNS come from the germline V gene. The CDR3 runs 17 residues. With V trimmed by 2 bases and J by 5 bases, 12 bases remained unmatched.

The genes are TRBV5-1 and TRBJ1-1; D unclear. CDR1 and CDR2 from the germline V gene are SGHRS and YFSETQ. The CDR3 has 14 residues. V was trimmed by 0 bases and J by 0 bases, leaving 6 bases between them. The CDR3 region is CASSLGGMNTEAFF. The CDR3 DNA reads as TGCGCCAGCAGCTTGGGTGGCATGAACACTGAAGCTTTCTTT. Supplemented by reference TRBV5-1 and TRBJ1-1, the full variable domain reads KAGVTQTPRYLIKTRGQQVTLSCSPISGHRSVSWYQQTPGQGLQFLFEYFSETQRNKGNFPGRFSGRQFSNSRSEMNVSTLELGDSALYLCASSLGGMNTEAFFGQGTRLTVV.

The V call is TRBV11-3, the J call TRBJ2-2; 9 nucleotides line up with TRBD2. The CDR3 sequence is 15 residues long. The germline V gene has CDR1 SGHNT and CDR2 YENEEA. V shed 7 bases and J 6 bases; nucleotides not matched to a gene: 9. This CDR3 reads CASTPGTSRAGELFF. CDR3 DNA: TGTGCCAGCACCCCCGGGACTAGCCGCGCCGGGGAGCTGTTTTTT.

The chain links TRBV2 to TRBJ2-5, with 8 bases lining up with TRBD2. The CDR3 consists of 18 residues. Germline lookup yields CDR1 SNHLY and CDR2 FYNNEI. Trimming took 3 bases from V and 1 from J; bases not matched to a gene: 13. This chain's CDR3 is CASSEAGGLLMTQETQYF. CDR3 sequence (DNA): TGTGCCAGCAGTGAGGCGGGGGGCCTACTGATGACCCAAGAGACCCAGTACTTC.

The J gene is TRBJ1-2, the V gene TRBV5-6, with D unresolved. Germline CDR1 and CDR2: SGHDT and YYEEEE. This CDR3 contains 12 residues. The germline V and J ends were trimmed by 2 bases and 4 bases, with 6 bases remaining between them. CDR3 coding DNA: TGTGCCAGCAGCTTAGACACCTATGGCTACACCTTC. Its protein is CASSLDTYGYTF.